This T cell receptor (beta chain) was identified during a study of cytomegalovirus exposure and HLA in healthy donors. Findings and limits, study-wide: TCR beta chain V- and J-gene trimming was linked, in a later analysis, to a missense variant in DCLRE1C.

PCR involved 60 Vbeta and 13 Jbeta primers. Assay: immunoSEQ multiplex PCR; the TCRdb copy retains only in-frame clones and omits some. The data show about 150,000 clones, with more than 75% seen just once and 5.6% held by the top ten. There are a few counts of this clone. Its antigen is unidentified. Germline V CDR1 and CDR2: SGHDT, YYEEEE. Trimming left V 4 bases short and J 4 bases short, with 20 bases between. The CDR3 consists of 16 residues. The receptor's source is a woman aged 40-49 years in good health and CMV-seropositive. Sequencing was carried out using PBMCs. This rearrangement joins TRBV5-6 to TRBJ1-1; D is unclear. CDR3 DNA sequence: TGTGCCAGCAGCCGAATCTTGCTGCGAGGCAGCACTGAAGCTTTCTTT. Translating gives CASSRILLRGSTEAFF.